The source of this TCR beta chain is a study of shared clonotypes between healthy human individuals. The germline V gene encodes CDR1 SGHVS and CDR2 FNYEAQ. V lost 2 bases and J lost 7, with 14 bases in between. The CDR3 runs 14 residues. Sequenced by immunoSEQ multiplex PCR; TCRdb stores in-frame clones only, minus some. The sample includes more than 2,000,000 clones, 90% to 95% seen only once; the top ten take about 0.37%. The sequence was obtained from a man between 18 and 35 years old in good health. Some clones in this sample may be carry-over from other donors' samples. Sequences were obtained from naive CD4+ T cells from PBMCs. Subset in this sample: CD45RA+ positively selected. J is TRBJ1-2 and V is TRBV7-6; TRBD1 might be the D (6 bases). Here the CDR3 reads CASSLSLQGGGYTF. CDR3 bases: TGTGCCAGCAGCTTATCTCTACAGGGAGGTGGCTACACCTTC.